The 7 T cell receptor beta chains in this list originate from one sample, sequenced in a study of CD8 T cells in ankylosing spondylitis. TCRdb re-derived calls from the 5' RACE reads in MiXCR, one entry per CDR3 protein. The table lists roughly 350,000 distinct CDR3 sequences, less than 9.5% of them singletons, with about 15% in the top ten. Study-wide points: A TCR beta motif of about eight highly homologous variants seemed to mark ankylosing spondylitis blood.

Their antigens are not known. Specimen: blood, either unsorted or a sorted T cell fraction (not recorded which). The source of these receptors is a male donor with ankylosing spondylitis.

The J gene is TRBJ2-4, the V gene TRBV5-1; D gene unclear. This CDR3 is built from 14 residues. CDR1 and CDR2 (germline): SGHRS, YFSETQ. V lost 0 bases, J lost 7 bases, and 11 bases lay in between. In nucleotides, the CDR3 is TGCGCCAGCAGCTTGGCGACAATGAGGAACATTCAGTACTTC. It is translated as CASSLATMRNIQYF.

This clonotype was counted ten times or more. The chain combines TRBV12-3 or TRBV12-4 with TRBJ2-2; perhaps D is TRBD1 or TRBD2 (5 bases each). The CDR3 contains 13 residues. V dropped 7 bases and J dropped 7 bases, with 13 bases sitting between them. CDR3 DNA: TGTGCCAGCACCCAAGGGACCATCGGGGAGCTGTTTTTT. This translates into CASTQGTIGELFF.

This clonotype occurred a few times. Here the CDR3 DNA reads TGTGCCAGCAGTGCAGGGGGACAGAACTCCTACGAGCAGTACTTC. Encoded protein: CASSAGGQNSYEQYF. The chain is built from TRBV28 and TRBJ2-7; 7 nucleotides align to TRBD1. The junction had 7 bases not matched to a gene; V was cut back by 5 bases and J by 0 bases. CDR3 length: 15 amino acids. CDR1 is MDHEN, CDR2 SYDVKM, per germline.

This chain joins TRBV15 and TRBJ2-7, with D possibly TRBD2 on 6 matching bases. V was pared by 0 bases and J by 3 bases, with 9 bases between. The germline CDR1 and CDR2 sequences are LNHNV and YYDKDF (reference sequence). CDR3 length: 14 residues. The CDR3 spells CATSRDGTFYEQYF. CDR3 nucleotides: TGTGCCACCAGCAGAGACGGGACTTTCTACGAGCAGTACTTC.

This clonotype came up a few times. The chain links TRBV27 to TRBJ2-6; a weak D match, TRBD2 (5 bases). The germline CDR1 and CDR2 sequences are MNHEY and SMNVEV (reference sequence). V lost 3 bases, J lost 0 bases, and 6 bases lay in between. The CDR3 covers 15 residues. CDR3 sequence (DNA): TGTGCCAGCAGTTTCGGGGTCTCTGGGGCCAACGTCCTGACTTTC. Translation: CASSFGVSGANVLTF.

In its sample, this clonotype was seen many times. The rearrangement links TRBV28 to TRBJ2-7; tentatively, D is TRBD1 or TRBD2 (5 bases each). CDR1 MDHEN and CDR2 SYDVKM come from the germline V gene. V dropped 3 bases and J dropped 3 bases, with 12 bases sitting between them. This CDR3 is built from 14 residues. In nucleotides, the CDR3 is TGTGCCAGCAGTTTGAGGGGTCCTTTCTACGAGCAGTACTTC. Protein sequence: CASSLRGPFYEQYF.

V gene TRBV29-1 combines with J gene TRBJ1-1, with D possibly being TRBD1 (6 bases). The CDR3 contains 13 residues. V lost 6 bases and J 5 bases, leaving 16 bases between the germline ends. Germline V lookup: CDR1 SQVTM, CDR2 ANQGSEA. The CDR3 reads CSVTSTGNTEAFF. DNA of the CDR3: TGCAGCGTCACTTCAACAGGGAATACTGAAGCTTTCTTT.